This T cell receptor (beta chain) was identified during a study of blood T cell repertoires in COVID-19. The wider study: PBMCs, B-cell-depleted T cells, or T cells provided the cDNA or gDNA that made up the material.

The assay was immunoSEQ multiplex PCR, and TCRdb's table has in-frame clones only and misses some. Found here are 50,000 or so clones, 90% of them singletons; the top ten hold about 15%. Germline CDR1 is SGHVS and CDR2 is FNYEAQ. This CDR3 has 15 residues. J lost 2 bases, V lost 7 bases, and 6 bases had no gene match. This clonotype originated in a human donor with active COVID-19. The donor label of this sample is uncertain. This sequence joins TRBV7-6 and TRBJ1-5; TRBD1 aligns across 9 bases. What was sequenced was peripheral blood. CDR3 bases: TGTGCCAGCACTACCGGGACAGGGTGCAATCAGCCCCAGCATTTT. This gives the protein CASTTGTGCNQPQHF.